Listed below are T cell receptor beta chains from one sample, sequenced in a study of beta chain features in type 1 diabetes. Sequenced by immunoSEQ multiplex PCR; TCRdb stores in-frame clones only, minus some. The sample has 600,000 to 750,000 clones, around 12% seen once; the top ten hold roughly 0.12%. Sequencing used naive CD4+ T cells from blood. These receptors originate from a man in his thirties or forties with type 1 diabetes. Each CDR3 is given with its conserved first and last residue. D genes are given only for firm matches. Part of the rows lack a size; the others show once, few, many or a class for expanded clones.

- TRBD1 TRBJ2-7 TRBV18 CASSPPGQGAREQYF TGTGCCAGCTCACCCCCGGGACAGGGGGCGCGTGAGCAGTACTTC
- - TRBJ2-3 TRBV9 CASNPGAAGTDTQYF TGTGCCAGCAACCCGGGAGCCGCCGGCACAGATACGCAGTATTTT
- - TRBJ2-1 TRBV7-2 CASSLVWGQNNEQFF TGTGCCAGCAGCTTAGTCTGGGGGCAAAACAATGAGCAGTTCTTC
few - TRBJ1-1 TRBV11-3 CASSLDLGKTEAFF TGTGCCAGCAGCTTAGATCTTGGCAAAACTGAAGCTTTCTTT
few TRBD2 TRBJ2-3 TRBV9 CASSVHLGRGTQYF TGTGCCAGCAGCGTACATTTAGGGCGGGGGACGCAGTATTTT
few - TRBJ2-7 TRBV20-1 CSARGLNEQYF TGCAGTGCTAGAGGTTTGAACGAGCAGTACTTC
- TRBD1 TRBJ1-2 TRBV19 CASSSGTGSNYGYTF TGTGCCAGTAGTTCCGGGACAGGGTCTAACTATGGCTACACCTTC
few - TRBJ2-7 TRBV7-2 CASSQAGPYEQYF TGTGCCAGCTCCCAGGCGGGCCCCTACGAGCAGTACTTC
few - TRBJ2-5 TRBV14 CASSQDLGGETQYF TGTGCCAGCAGCCAAGATCTGGGGGGAGAGACCCAGTACTTC
- - TRBJ1-6 TRBV6-4 CASSRGIGPSPLHF TGTGCCAGCAGCAGGGGTATCGGGCCTTCACCCCTCCACTTT
few TRBD1 TRBJ1-1 TRBV10-3 CAAMTGSNTEAFF TGTGCCGCTATGACAGGGTCCAACACTGAAGCTTTCTTT
few TRBD1 TRBJ1-2 TRBV27 CASGRTGLHYGYTF TGTGCCAGCGGCCGGACAGGGCTGCACTATGGCTACACCTTC
- - TRBJ2-5 TRBV30 CAWSVLDGVGPQYF TGTGCCTGGAGTGTACTGGATGGGGTAGGGCCCCAGTACTTC
- - TRBJ2-5 TRBV7-2 CASSFVGGYQETQYF TGTGCCAGCAGCTTCGTAGGCGGATACCAAGAGACCCAGTACTTC
- - TRBJ2-7 TRBV11-2 CASSHGGAGGFHEQYF TGTGCCAGCAGCCACGGGGGAGCGGGCGGCTTCCACGAGCAGTACTTC
- - TRBJ2-1 TRBV7-2 CASSLMGRGRSEQFF TGTGCCAGCAGCTTAATGGGACGGGGGAGGAGTGAGCAGTTCTTC
- - TRBJ1-2 TRBV7-2 CASSPSGGVGYGYTF TGTGCCAGCAGCCCGAGTGGGGGGGTTGGCTATGGCTACACCTTC
- TRBD1 TRBJ2-7 TRBV30 CAWSRDRDLYEQYF TGTGCCTGGAGCCGGGACAGGGATTTATACGAGCAGTACTTC
- TRBD1 TRBJ1-5 TRBV25-1 CASSPTGGNQPQHF TGTGCCAGCAGTCCGACAGGGGGCAATCAGCCCCAGCATTTT
few - TRBJ1-2 TRBV19 CASSTRDVYGYTF TGTGCCAGTAGTACCCGGGACGTCTATGGCTACACCTTC